These T cell receptor beta chains were read from a single sample in a study of blood T cell repertoires in COVID-19. Libraries were prepared by immunoSEQ multiplex PCR; TCRdb keeps only in-frame clonotypes and omits some of them. This table holds under 110,000 clones, 80% to 95% found once. The sample comprised peripheral blood. The receptors derive from a man aged 50 or older with active COVID-19. The conserved cysteine and the conserved F or W are not part of the CDR3 here. Fields, in order: V gene, CDR3 protein.

TRBV27 ASSVGRTSFYEQY
TRBV19 ASSITGWSSYNEQF
TRBV6-1 ASSEARGTGASTTQY
TRBV5-1 ASSLGQAANEKLF
TRBV5-6 ASSLVDTGLSGNTIY
TRBV29-1 SAGNRDRADGYT
TRBV5-4 ASSSGDRGSGEAF
TRBV9 ASSPSGRDDEQF
TRBV5-1 ASSSASPGELF
TRBV11-2 ASSSVGATYNEQF
TRBV27 ASSSTSGSNTGELF
TRBV28 ASRIPGLLETQY
TRBV3-1/TRBV3-2 ASSRSLQNTEAF
TRBV19 ASSIDREGLYEQY
TRBV9 ASSPGTASNEKLF
TRBV19 ASSETRPDTQY
TRBV28 ATRIGGQYSNQPQH
TRBV19 ASTALAGGPYNEQF
TRBV7-6 ASSLGDNSGNTIY
TRBV9 ASSVGGGAYNEQF
TRBV18 ASSPRAPGPGQGAEKLF
TRBV30 AWSVSRSGKPEGEQF
TRBV7-8 ASSQNDRGSYEQY
TRBV3-1/TRBV3-2 ASSQDGQGAFLGYEQY
TRBV7-9 ASSQGIEFYGYT
TRBV4-1 ASSQPGRGRAKNIQY
TRBV7-8 ASSLGRDYEQY
TRBV28 ASNNNEEKLF
TRBV28 ASATAVYGYT
TRBV27 ASSLTAGKSYTQY
TRBV5-1 ASSSYSYEQY
TRBV4-1 ASSQALTYEQY
TRBV5-1 ASSLGGYTDTQY
TRBV6-1 ASSESNWDIGKF
TRBV5-4 ASSFGGVNSGANVLT
TRBV7-2 ASSPNGGGLTEAF
TRBV7-9 ASSFSVLQETQY
TRBV15 ATSRESGFPHLST
TRBV20-1 SASFPFSDTDTQY
TRBV3-1/TRBV3-2 ASSLRPAAYNEQF
TRBV5-1 ASSLAGGSSYNEQF